What follows describes a single T cell receptor beta chain. The antigen remains undetermined. Lactation, pregnancy, other autoimmune disease or uncontrolled infection led to exclusion of patients. Diagnoses rested on clinical symptoms, serum thyroxine and TRAb, thyroid ultrasound and orbital computed tomography. Fresh peripheral blood, roughly 10 ml, was the source of the PBMCs. The sample originates from a study of T cells in Graves' hyperthyroidism and ophthalmopathy. Germline CDR1 reads SGHDN; CDR2 reads FVKESK. The CDR3 is 15 amino acids. V lost 4 bases, J lost 0 bases, and 13 bases lay in between. RNA transcripts served as the template for amplifying TCR beta CDR3 regions. First-round RT-PCR of the TCR CDR3 relied on the HTBI primer set. A single record per CDR3 protein comes from TCRdb applying MiXCR to the multiplex PCR reads. Here the sample spans approximately 600,000 distinct CDR3 sequences, less than 25% being singletons.

Study findings and constraints: Most clonotypes expanded in thyroid above 0.001 were likewise present in blood.

The TCR sequence derives from a man aged 30 to 39 with Graves' ophthalmopathy. The sample comprised blood. The chain carries TRBV14 and TRBJ2-7; D not certain. The DNA for the CDR3 is TGTGCCAGCAGCCGAAACAGCCATACCTCCTACGAGCAGTACTTC. Its protein product is CASSRNSHTSYEQYF.